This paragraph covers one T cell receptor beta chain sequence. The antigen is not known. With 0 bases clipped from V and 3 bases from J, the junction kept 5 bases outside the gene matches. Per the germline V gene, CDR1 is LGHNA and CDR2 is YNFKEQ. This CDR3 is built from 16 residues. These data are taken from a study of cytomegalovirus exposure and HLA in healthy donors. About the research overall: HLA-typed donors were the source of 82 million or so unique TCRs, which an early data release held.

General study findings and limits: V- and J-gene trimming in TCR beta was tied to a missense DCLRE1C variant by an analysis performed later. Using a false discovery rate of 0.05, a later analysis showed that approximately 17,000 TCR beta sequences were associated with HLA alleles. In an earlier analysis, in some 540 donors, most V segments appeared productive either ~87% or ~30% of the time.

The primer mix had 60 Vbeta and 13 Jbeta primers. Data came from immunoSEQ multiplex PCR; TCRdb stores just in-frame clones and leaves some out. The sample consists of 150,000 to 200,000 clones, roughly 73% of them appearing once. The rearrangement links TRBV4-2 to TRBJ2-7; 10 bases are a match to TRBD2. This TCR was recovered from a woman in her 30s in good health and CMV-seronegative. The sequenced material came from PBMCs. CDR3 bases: TGTGCCAGCAGCCAAGAACAGGCTAGCGGGGGCTACGAGCAGTACTTC. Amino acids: CASSQEQASGGYEQYF.